This T cell receptor (beta chain) appears in the sequencing data of a study of shared T cell receptors in the human thymus. This CDR3 spans 16 amino acids. The germline V gene encodes CDR1 SNHLY and CDR2 FYNNEI. V lost 7 bases, J lost 3 bases, and 11 bases stayed unmatched. Profiled with immunoSEQ multiplex PCR; TCRdb holds only in-frame clones, not every one. The table shows 500,000 to 550,000 clones, with 75% to 80% occurring only once. This same sample was also part of a study on human thymus T cells. That source notes: Thymus specimens were resections from corrective heart surgery.

The sequence came from a boy in the first two years of life with a congenital heart defect. The V and J genes are TRBV2 and TRBJ1-2, with 10 bases identical to TRBD1. Sequences were obtained from thymocytes. CDR3 region: CASITSGQGGDYGYTF. The CDR3 bases are TGTGCCAGCATCACTTCCGGACAGGGGGGAGACTATGGCTACACCTTC. The complete variable domain, with remaining parts taken from reference TRBV2 and TRBJ1-2, reads EPEVTQTPSHQVTQMGQEVILRCVPISNHLYFYWYRQILGQKVEFLVSFYNNEISEKSEIFDDQFSVERPDGSNFTLKIRSTKLEDSAMYFCASITSGQGGDYGYTFGSGTRLTVV.